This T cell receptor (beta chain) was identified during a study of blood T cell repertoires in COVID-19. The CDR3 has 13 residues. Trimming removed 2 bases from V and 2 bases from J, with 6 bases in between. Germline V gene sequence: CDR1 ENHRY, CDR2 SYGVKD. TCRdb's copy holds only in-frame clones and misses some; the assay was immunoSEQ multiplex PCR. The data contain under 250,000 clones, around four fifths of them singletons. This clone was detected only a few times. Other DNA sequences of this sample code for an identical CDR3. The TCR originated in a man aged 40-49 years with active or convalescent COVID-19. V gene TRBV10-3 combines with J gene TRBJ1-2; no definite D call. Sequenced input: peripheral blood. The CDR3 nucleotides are TGTGCCATCAGTGAGGGGCAAAACTATGGCTACACCTTC. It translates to CAISEGQNYGYTF.